This T cell receptor beta chain was documented in a study of cytomegalovirus exposure and HLA in healthy donors. Study results and caveats: Among the sequence variants, a highly shared cluster was likely an artifact of sequencing. Later analysis placed DRB1 highest and HLA-C lowest in TCR association rates, which differed by HLA locus. A link between a missense DCLRE1C variant and TCR beta V- and J-gene trimming emerged from a later analysis.

The PCR had 60 Vbeta and 13 Jbeta primers. The protocol was immunoSEQ multiplex PCR, while the TCRdb copy is restricted to in-frame clones and leaves out a portion. The data show over 150,000 clones, 80% to 90% seen once. With regard to this clone: What it binds is not known.

The CDR3 has 14 residues. Trimming left V 9 bases short and J 4 bases short, with 17 bases between. Germline-derived CDR1 and CDR2 are SNHLY and FYNNEI. The source of this sequence is a girl aged 10-17 years in good health and CMV-seropositive. The rearrangement uses TRBV2 and TRBJ2-3; D is possibly TRBD1 (6 bases). The specimen was PBMCs. CDR3 amino acids: CARLQGKGPDTQYF. CDR3 DNA: TGTGCCAGGTTGCAGGGGAAGGGGCCAGATACGCAGTATTTT.